This T cell receptor (beta chain) was profiled in a study of T cells in Graves' hyperthyroidism and ophthalmopathy. Study results and limitations: Clonotypes that were expanded in thyroid above 0.001 mostly appeared in blood too. Ophthalmopathy, as predicted by the model, came a median approximately 6.5 months after the prediction.

The authors deemed Graves' hyperthyroidism stable absent ophthalmopathy progression within 18 months. CDR1 and CDR2 from the germline V gene are SGHTA and FQGNSA. V lost 3 bases, J lost 4 bases, and 5 bases stayed unmatched. The CDR3 is 15 residues long. Amplification yielded TCR beta CDR3 regions, with RNA transcripts as the source. A set of HTBI primers served as the primers for a first-round RT-PCR of the TCR CDR3. TCRdb re-analysed the multiplex PCR reads in MiXCR, keeping a single row per CDR3 protein. The sample yields about 400,000 distinct CDR3 sequences, around 25% seen once. This clonotype was picked up a small number of times. No antigen is known for it.

This TCR was recovered from a man aged 45-60 years with Graves' hyperthyroidism. The specimen was blood. This sequence joins TRBV7-2 and TRBJ2-3, with 9 positions matching TRBD1. The CDR3 DNA follows: TGTGCCAGCAGCTTCGACAGGGGGTATGCAGATACGCAGTATTTT. Protein sequence: CASSFDRGYADTQYF. The full variable domain, completed using reference TRBV7-2 and TRBJ2-3, is GAGVSQSPSNKVTEKGKDVELRCDPISGHTALYWYRQSLGQGLEFLIYFQGNSAPDKSGLPSDRFSAERTGGSVSTLTIQRTQQEDSAVYLCASSFDRGYADTQYFGPGTRLTVL.